This T cell receptor (beta chain) was sequenced for a study of T cell responses to AZD1222 COVID-19 vaccine. TCRdb's table, derived via immunoSEQ multiplex PCR, lists solely in-frame clones and lacks some. The sample has over 55,000 clones, under 90% seen once. CDR1 and CDR2 (germline): MDHEN, SYDVKM. With V trimmed by 6 bases and J by 4 bases, 4 bases remained unmatched. This CDR3 has 14 amino acids. As for this clone: The target antigen is unknown.

Study-wide points: Vaccination with two AZD1222 doses was followed by a rise in Spike-specific TCR breadth and depth.

The sequence came from an adult who received the AZD1222 COVID-19 vaccine. J is TRBJ1-5 and V is TRBV28, with TRBD1 matching over 9 bases. The sample here was peripheral blood, taken 28 days after the second AZD1222 dose. CDR3 sequence reads: CASSPDRGNQPQHF. In DNA form, the CDR3 reads TGTGCCAGCAGCCCTGACAGGGGGAATCAGCCCCAGCATTTT.